One sample yielded the 21 T cell receptor beta chains listed below, sequenced in a study of CD8 T cells in ankylosing spondylitis. No antigens are known for them. Overall study findings and caveats: A TCR beta motif made of fewer than ten highly homologous variants seemed typical of ankylosing spondylitis blood.

One entry per CDR3 protein, called by TCRdb with MiXCR from the 5' RACE reads. Of about 450,000 distinct CDR3 sequences in the sample, 26% were seen once. Sequencing was performed on blood, either unsorted or a sorted T cell fraction (not recorded which). The source of these receptors is a male donor with ankylosing spondylitis.

Only a few counts were recorded for this clonotype. The rearrangement uses TRBV10-3 and TRBJ2-3; 9 nucleotides agree with TRBD2. Germline loops: CDR1 ENHRY, CDR2 SYGVKD. J gave up 0 bases and V 2 bases, and 0 bases lay outside the gene matches. This CDR3 region has 15 residues. The CDR3 is CAISETSGSTDTQYF. The CDR3 coding sequence is TGTGCCATCAGTGAGACTAGCGGGAGCACAGATACGCAGTATTTT.

A few counts support this clonotype. V gene TRBV3-1 combines with J gene TRBJ1-5; D gene uncertain. Trimming pared 0 bases from V and 6 bases from J, leaving 9 bases between. In germline, CDR1 is LGHDT, CDR2 YNNKEL (reference sequence). The CDR3 sequence is 14 residues long. CDR3 bases: TGTGCCAGCAGCCAAGATGCAGCTGGTCAGCCCCAGCATTTT. As protein: CASSQDAAGQPQHF.

This clonotype was counted only a few times. This chain joins TRBV12-3 or TRBV12-4 and TRBJ1-1; D not resolved. The CDR3 is 13 residues long. V was trimmed by 7 bases and J by 1 base, leaving 10 bases between them. The CDR3 loop is CASNEHGNTEAFF. The CDR3 nucleotides are TGTGCCAGCAACGAACATGGGAACACTGAAGCTTTCTTT.

This clonotype has only a few counts. This rearrangement joins TRBV24-1 to TRBJ1-5; D possibly corresponds to TRBD1 (6 bases). V lost 5 bases and J 6 bases, leaving 13 bases between the germline ends. This CDR3 has 14 residues. Germline CDR1 is KGHDR and CDR2 is SFDVKD. The CDR3 bases are TGTGCCACCAGTGTGGGGGCAGCTGGTCAGCCCCAGCATTTT. The encoded protein is CATSVGAAGQPQHF.

V is TRBV5-5 and J is TRBJ2-7, with unresolved D. From germline, CDR1 is SGHKS and CDR2 YYEKEE (reference sequence). The CDR3 consists of 11 residues. The germline V and J ends were trimmed by 2 bases and 3 bases, with 3 bases remaining between them. The CDR3 nucleotides are TGTGCCAGCAGCTTCCTCTACGAGCAGTACTTC. This sequence encodes CASSFLYEQYF.

This chain connects TRBV20-1 to TRBJ2-5, with a weak D call TRBD1 (5 bases). Looked up from germline, CDR1 is DFQATT and CDR2 is SNEGSKA (reference sequence). The CDR3 totals 17 residues. V was clipped by 5 bases and J by 4 bases, with 26 bases between them. CDR3 in DNA: TGCAGTGCTGCCCACGCGGCCCAGGGATTTAGGGGAGAGACCCAGTACTTC. Its translation: CSAAHAAQGFRGETQYF.

This clonotype showed up just a few times. V usage is TRBV10-2 and J usage is TRBJ2-1, with TRBD2 matching 12 bases. CDR3 length: 15 amino acids. The ends lost 3 bases at V and 12 bases at J; junction bases unmatched: 9. Germline V gene data show CDR1 as WSHSY and CDR2 as SAAADI. The CDR3 sequence is CASSDGRLAGAGQFF. The CDR3 DNA follows: TGCGCCAGCAGTGATGGGAGACTAGCGGGAGCCGGGCAGTTCTTC.

This clonotype was counted only a few times. V usage is TRBV12-3 or TRBV12-4 and J usage is TRBJ2-4; 7 positions match TRBD1. The CDR3 length is 14 residues. Trimming at V came to 9 bases and at J to 3 bases, leaving 8 bases not matched to a gene. The CDR3 sequence: CASKTGLDKNIQYF. The CDR3 DNA reads TGTGCCAGTAAGACAGGGCTGGACAAAAACATTCAGTACTTC.

J is TRBJ2-7 and V is TRBV7-8; no reliable D call. CDR1 is SGHVS and CDR2 is FQNEAQ in the germline V gene. V dropped 5 bases and J dropped 5 bases, with 16 bases sitting between them. CDR3 length: 14 residues. The CDR3 DNA reads as TGTGCCAGCAGCCCAGAGGCTCTTTCCGACGAGCAGTACGTC. Its translation is CASSPEALSDEQYV.

This clonotype was seen more than once but under ten times. This chain links TRBV20-1 with TRBJ2-5, with 10 bases matching TRBD1. The length of the CDR3 is 13 residues. The V segment lost 6 bases and the J segment 5 bases; nucleotides outside the gene matches: 6. Germline CDR1 and CDR2: DFQATT and SNEGSKA (reference sequence). The CDR3 DNA reads TGCAGTGCCCGACAGGGGGCCGGTGAGACCCAGTACTTC. This sequence encodes CSARQGAGETQYF.

The CDR3 region has the DNA TGTGCCAGCAGTGGGACAGGAACGAACGGGCCCCAGCATTTT. Its translation: CASSGTGTNGPQHF. The chain links TRBV2 to TRBJ1-5, with TRBD1 identical over 7 bases. Germline CDR1 is SNHLY and CDR2 is FYNNEI. The CDR3 spans 14 residues. The V and J ends lost 4 bases and 9 bases, in that order; junction bases with no gene match: 9.

The J gene is TRBJ1-1, the V gene TRBV20-1; 8 bases fit TRBD1. Germline V gives CDR1 DFQATT, CDR2 SNEGSKA (reference sequence). The CDR3 extends over 14 amino acids. V lost 5 bases to trimming and J lost 0 bases; unmatched junction nucleotides: 5. CDR3 loop: CSAGQGWVNTEAFF. In nucleotides, the CDR3 is TGCAGTGCTGGACAGGGATGGGTGAACACTGAAGCTTTCTTT.

V gene TRBV12-3 or TRBV12-4 combines with J gene TRBJ1-1; D is uncertain. The CDR3 is 14 amino acids. Trimming shortened V by 5 bases and J by 1 base, and 11 bases separated the two germline ends. CDR3 region: CASSQLGRNTEAFF. The DNA for the CDR3 is TGTGCCAGCAGTCAGCTAGGACGGAACACTGAAGCTTTCTTT.

The chain carries TRBV27 and TRBJ1-4; D gene ambiguous. Germline V gives CDR1 MNHEY, CDR2 SMNVEV (reference sequence). CDR3 length equals 14 residues. V lost 3 bases to trimming and J lost 0 bases, with 5 bases between them. The CDR3, as DNA: TGTGCCAGCAGTTTCGGGACAACTAATGAAAAACTGTTTTTT. It codes for CASSFGTTNEKLFF.

This clonotype came up a few times. This rearrangement joins TRBV3-1 to TRBJ2-5; D is uncertain. CDR1 is LGHDT and CDR2 is YNNKEL in the germline V gene (reference sequence). CDR3 length equals 14 residues. The V gene lost 3 bases and the J gene lost 5 bases, with 13 bases spanning the gap. This chain's CDR3 is CASSHAKVGETQYF. CDR3 sequence (DNA): TGTGCCAGCAGCCATGCGAAGGTCGGCGAGACCCAGTACTTC.

The rearrangement joins TRBV7-2 to TRBJ2-3, with D uncertain. V lost 4 bases to trimming and J lost 0 bases, with 8 bases between them. Germline-derived CDR1 and CDR2 are SGHTA and FQGNSA. CDR3 length: 14 amino acids. The CDR3 protein is CASSWRRSTDTQYF. In nucleotides, the CDR3 is TGTGCCAGCAGCTGGCGGCGAAGCACAGATACGCAGTATTTT.

V gene TRBV18 combines with J gene TRBJ2-1; 11 nucleotides match TRBD2. J gave up 0 bases and V 2 bases, and 12 bases lay outside the gene matches. Germline V CDR1 and CDR2: KGHSH, LQKENI. The CDR3 has 20 amino acids. DNA for the CDR3: TGTGCCAGCTCACCAAGACTAGCGGGGACAACTAGCAGCTCCTACAATGAGCAGTTCTTC. Its protein is CASSPRLAGTTSSSYNEQFF.

A few counts support this clonotype. The chain employs TRBV21-1 and TRBJ2-3; the D segment call TRBD1 is taken from the table without a DNA check. TRBV21-1 is designated a pseudogene. The CDR3 consists of 13 residues. The CDR3, as DNA: TGTGCCAGCAGCAAGTGGTCCCCCGATACGCAGTATTTT. As protein: CASSKWSPDTQYF.

The rearrangement uses TRBV18 and TRBJ2-3; D is unresolved. V was shortened by 3 bases and J by 5 bases, with 12 bases between the two germline ends. CDR3 size: 14 residues. The germline V gene has CDR1 KGHSH and CDR2 LQKENI. CDR3 sequence: CASSPVLSGDTQYF. CDR3 nucleotides: TGTGCCAGCTCACCTGTACTATCGGGAGATACGCAGTATTTT.

The chain joins TRBV7-9 to TRBJ2-1, with D unclear. The CDR3 consists of 15 residues. Germline V lookup: CDR1 SEHNR, CDR2 FQNEAQ (reference sequence). V was clipped by 2 bases and J by 6 bases, with 14 bases between them. The CDR3 DNA sequence: TGTGCCAGCAGCTTAAACTACCCTAACGTCAATGAGCAGTTCTTC. It translates to CASSLNYPNVNEQFF.

This clonotype has a single count. CDR3 sequence: CASSLARAGETQYF. CDR3 bases: TGTGCCAGCAGCTTAGCCCGGGCCGGAGAGACCCAGTACTTC. The chain recombines TRBV7-7 with TRBJ2-5; D remains unclear. CDR3 length: 14 residues. The ends were cut back, 0 bases at V and 4 bases at J, with 9 bases in the middle. The germline V gene encodes CDR1 SSHAT and CDR2 FNYEAQ (reference sequence). The entire variable domain, with the rest obtained from reference TRBV7-7 and TRBJ2-5, is as follows: GAGVSQSPRYKVTKRGQDVTLRCDPISSHATLYWYQQALGQGPEFLTYFNYEAQPDKSGLPSDRFSAERPEGSISTLTIQRTEQRDSAMYRCASSLARAGETQYFGPGTRLLVL.